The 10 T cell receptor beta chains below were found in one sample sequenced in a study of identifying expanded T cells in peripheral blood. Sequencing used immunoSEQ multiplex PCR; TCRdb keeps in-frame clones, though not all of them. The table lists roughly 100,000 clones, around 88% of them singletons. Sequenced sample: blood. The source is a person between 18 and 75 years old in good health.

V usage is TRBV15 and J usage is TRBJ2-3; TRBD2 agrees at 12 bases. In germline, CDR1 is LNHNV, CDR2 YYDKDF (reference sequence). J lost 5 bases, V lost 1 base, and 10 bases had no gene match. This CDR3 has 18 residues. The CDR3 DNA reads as TGTGCCACCAGCAGAGCCAGACTAGCGGGGGCCTCGGGAGATACGCAGTATTTT. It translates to CATSRARLAGASGDTQYF.

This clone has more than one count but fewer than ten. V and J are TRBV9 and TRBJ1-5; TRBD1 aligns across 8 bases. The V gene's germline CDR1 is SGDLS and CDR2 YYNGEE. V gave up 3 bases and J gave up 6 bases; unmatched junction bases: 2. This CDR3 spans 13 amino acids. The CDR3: CASSADRAQPQHF. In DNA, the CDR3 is TGTGCCAGCAGCGCGGACAGGGCTCAGCCCCAGCATTTT.

The CDR3 here is CANGKMRETQYF. DNA of the CDR3: TGCGCCAACGGGAAAATGCGGGAGACCCAGTACTTC. The genes are TRBV23-1 and TRBJ2-5, with TRBD2 as a possible D gene (5 bases). TRBV23-1 is labeled an ORF, and its function is uncertain. CDR3 size: 12 residues. Trimming cost V 10 bases and J 5 bases, with 14 bases left between them.

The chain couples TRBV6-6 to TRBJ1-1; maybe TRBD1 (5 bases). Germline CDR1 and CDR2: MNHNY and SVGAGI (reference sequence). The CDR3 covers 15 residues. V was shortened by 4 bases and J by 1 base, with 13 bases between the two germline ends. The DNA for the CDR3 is TGTGCCAGCAGTTCAACCCTCGGGGGGAACACTGAAGCTTTCTTT. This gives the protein CASSSTLGGNTEAFF.

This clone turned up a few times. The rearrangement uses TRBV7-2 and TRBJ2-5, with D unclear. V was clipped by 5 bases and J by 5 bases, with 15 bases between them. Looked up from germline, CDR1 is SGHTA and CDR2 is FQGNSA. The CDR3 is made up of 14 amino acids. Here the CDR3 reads CASSPRRQAETQYF. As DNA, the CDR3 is TGTGCCAGCAGCCCGAGAAGGCAGGCGGAGACCCAGTACTTC.

This CDR3 reads CASSMGVNQPQHF. The CDR3 coding sequence is TGTGCCAGTAGTATGGGGGTTAATCAGCCCCAGCATTTT. This sequence joins TRBV19 and TRBJ1-5; a possible D gene is TRBD1 (5 bases). There are 13 residues in the CDR3. Germline CDR1 reads LNHDA; CDR2 reads SQIVND (reference sequence). Trimming shortened V by 3 bases and J by 4 bases, and 7 bases separated the two germline ends.

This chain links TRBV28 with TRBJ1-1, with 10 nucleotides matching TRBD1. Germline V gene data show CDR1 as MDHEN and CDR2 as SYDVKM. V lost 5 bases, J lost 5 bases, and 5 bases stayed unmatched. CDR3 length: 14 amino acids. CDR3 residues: CASSPPGQGTEAFF. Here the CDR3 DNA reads TGTGCCAGCAGTCCGCCGGGACAGGGGACTGAAGCTTTCTTT.

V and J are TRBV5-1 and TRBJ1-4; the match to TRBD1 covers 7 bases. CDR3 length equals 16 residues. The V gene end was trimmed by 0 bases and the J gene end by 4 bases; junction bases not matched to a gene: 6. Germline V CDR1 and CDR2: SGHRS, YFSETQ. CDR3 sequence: CASSLEGGGGNEKLFF. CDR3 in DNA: TGCGCCAGCAGCTTGGAAGGAGGGGGCGGTAATGAAAAACTGTTTTTT.

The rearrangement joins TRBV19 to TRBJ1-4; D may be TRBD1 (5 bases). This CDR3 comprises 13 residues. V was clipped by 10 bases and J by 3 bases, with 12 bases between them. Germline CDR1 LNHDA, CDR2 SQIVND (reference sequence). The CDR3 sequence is CATGRDSNEKLFF. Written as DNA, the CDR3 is TGTGCCACCGGCCGGGACTCTAATGAAAAACTGTTTTTT. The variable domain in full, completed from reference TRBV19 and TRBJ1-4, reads DGGITQSPKYLFRKEGQNVTLSCEQNLNHDAMYWYRQDPGQGLRLIYYSQIVNDFQKGDIAEGYSVSREKKESFPLTVTSAQKNPTAFYLCATGRDSNEKLFFGSGTQLSVL.

CDR3 DNA sequence: TGCGCCAGCAGCCTCCTACCGACCGTAAGCAATCAGCCCCAGCATTTT. Its protein product is CASSLLPTVSNQPQHF. The rearrangement uses TRBV4-1 and TRBJ1-5; D gene uncertain. V was cut by 4 bases and J by 1 base, with 14 bases left in between. The CDR3 spans 16 residues. Germline V gene lookup returns CDR1 MGHRA and CDR2 YSYEKL.